The TCR beta chain under discussion was sequenced for a study of blood T cell repertoires in COVID-19. Study overall: In each case, the material was cDNA or gDNA derived from T cells, B-cell-depleted T cells, or PBMCs.

Original processing methods: Counts of nucleated cells, estimated from reference gene primer amplification, were obtained. Profiling relied on immunoSEQ multiplex PCR, and the TCRdb table lists in-frame clones only, not all of them. V and J calls and clone size come straight from that table; D and trimming were deduced from the DNA. The table includes approximately 97,000 clones, almost 80% detected once. Per the germline V gene, CDR1 is MNHNS and CDR2 is SASEGT. Germline trimming cut 2 bases from V and 0 bases from J; bases unmatched to any gene: 4. The CDR3 contains 17 residues. The chain links TRBV6-1 to TRBJ2-3; 11 positions agree with TRBD1. Sample: peripheral blood. This clonotype was sampled from a man aged 55 to 70 with active or convalescent COVID-19. CDR3 nucleotide sequence: TGTGCCAGCAGTGAACAAGGACAGGGGGCGAGCACAGATACGCAGTATTTT. Encoded protein: CASSEQGQGASTDTQYF.